Detailed here is one TCR beta chain. The V and J ends lost 6 bases and 2 bases, in that order; junction bases with no gene match: 11. Germline V gene lookup returns CDR1 DFQATT and CDR2 SNEGSKA (reference sequence). The CDR3 is 15 residues long. Genomic DNA was employed as the template in profiling TCR beta VDJ and CDR3. TCRdb passed the reads through MiXCR, listing each CDR3 protein once. This sample carries around 430,000 distinct CDR3 sequences, approximately 33% of them seen once, and the ten largest clones take around 0.82%. Patients included in sequencing had previously demonstrated CD8+CD57+ cell expansion by flow cytometry. These data come from a study of CD8+CD57+ T cells in acquired aplastic anemia.

This chain uses TRBV20-1 with TRBJ2-5; 8 bases fit TRBD1. Sequencing was carried out using sorted CD4+, CD8+, or CD8+CD57+ T cells (not recorded which) from PBMCs. This TCR came from a human donor with aplastic anemia. CDR3 DNA sequence: TGCAGTGCCGTAATTTTACAGGGGGAACAAGAGACCCAGTACTTC. Its translation: CSAVILQGEQETQYF.